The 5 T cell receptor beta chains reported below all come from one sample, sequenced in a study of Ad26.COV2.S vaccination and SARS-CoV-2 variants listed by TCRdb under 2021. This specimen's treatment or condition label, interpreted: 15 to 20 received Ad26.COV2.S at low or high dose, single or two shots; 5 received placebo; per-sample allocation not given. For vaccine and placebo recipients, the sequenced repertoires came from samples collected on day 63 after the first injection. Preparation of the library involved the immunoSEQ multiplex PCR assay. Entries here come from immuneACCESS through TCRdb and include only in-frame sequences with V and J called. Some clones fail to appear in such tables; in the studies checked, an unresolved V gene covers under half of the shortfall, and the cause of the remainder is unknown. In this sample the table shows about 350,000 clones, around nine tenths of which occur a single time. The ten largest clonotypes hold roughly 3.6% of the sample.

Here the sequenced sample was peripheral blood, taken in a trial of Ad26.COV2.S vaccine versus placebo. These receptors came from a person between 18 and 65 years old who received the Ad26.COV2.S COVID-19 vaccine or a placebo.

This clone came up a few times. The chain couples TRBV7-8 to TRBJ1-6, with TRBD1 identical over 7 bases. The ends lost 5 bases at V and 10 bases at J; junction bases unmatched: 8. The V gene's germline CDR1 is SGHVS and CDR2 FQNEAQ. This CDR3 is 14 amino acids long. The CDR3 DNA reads TGTGCCAGCAGCCCAAGACAGGGATCCTCACCCCTCCACTTT. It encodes CASSPRQGSSPLHF.

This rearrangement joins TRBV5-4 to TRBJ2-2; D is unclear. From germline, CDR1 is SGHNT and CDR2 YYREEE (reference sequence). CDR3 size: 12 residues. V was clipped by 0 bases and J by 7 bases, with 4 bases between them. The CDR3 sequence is CASSLASGELFF. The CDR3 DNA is TGTGCCAGCAGCTTGGCTAGCGGGGAGCTGTTTTTT.

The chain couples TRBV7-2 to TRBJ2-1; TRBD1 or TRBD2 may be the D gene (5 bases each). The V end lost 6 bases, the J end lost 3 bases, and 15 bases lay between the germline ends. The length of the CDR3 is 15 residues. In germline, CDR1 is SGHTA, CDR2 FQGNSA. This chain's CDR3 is CASRKDWGNYNEQFF. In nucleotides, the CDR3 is TGTGCCAGCAGAAAAGACTGGGGGAACTACAATGAGCAGTTCTTC. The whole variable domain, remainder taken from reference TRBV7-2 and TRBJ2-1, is GAGVSQSPSNKVTEKGKDVELRCDPISGHTALYWYRQSLGQGLEFLIYFQGNSAPDKSGLPSDRFSAERTGGSVSTLTIQRTQQEDSAVYLCASRKDWGNYNEQFFGPGTRLTVL.

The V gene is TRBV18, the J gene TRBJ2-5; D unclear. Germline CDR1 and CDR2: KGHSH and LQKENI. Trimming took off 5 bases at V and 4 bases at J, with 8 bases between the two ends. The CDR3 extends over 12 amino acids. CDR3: CASSLSTETQYF. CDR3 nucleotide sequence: TGTGCCAGCTCATTAAGCACAGAGACCCAGTACTTC.

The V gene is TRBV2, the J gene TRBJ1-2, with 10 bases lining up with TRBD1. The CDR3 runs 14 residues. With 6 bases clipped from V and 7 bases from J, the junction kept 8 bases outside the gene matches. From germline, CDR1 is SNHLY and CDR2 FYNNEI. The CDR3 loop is CASRVLDRGGGYTF. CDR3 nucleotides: TGTGCCAGCAGGGTTTTGGACAGGGGGGGTGGCTACACCTTC.